The 32 T cell receptor beta chains in this list originate from one sample, sequenced in a study of radiation and T cells in renal cell carcinoma. Sequencing was performed with immunoSEQ multiplex PCR; in TCRdb, only in-frame clones are kept and a portion is missing. The data contain tens of thousands of clones, around four fifths of them seen just once; the ten biggest clones take up 9.4%. Time point of the sample: blood 4 weeks post-SBRT, at nephrectomy. This sample's treatment: 15 Gy SBRT to primary tumor, nephrectomy 4 weeks later. The specimen comprised blood, sampled from a patient whose treatment included radiotherapy and nephrectomy. All receptors come from a man in his fifties or sixties with renal cell carcinoma.

The chain couples TRBV19 to TRBJ2-4, with no clear D. Trimming removed 3 bases from V and 3 bases from J, with 15 bases in between. Looked up from germline, CDR1 is LNHDA and CDR2 is SQIVND (reference sequence). The CDR3 is 16 amino acids. CDR3 sequence (DNA): TGTGCCAGTAGTATGGCGAGTTCTGGTGTCAAAAACATTCAGTACTTC. This encodes CASSMASSGVKNIQYF.

A few counts support this clone. The J gene is TRBJ2-1, the V gene TRBV5-4; TRBD2 matches 14 bases. The CDR3 totals 17 residues. With 3 bases clipped from V and 8 bases from J, the junction kept 10 bases outside the gene matches. Germline V lookup: CDR1 SGHNT, CDR2 YYREEE (reference sequence). The CDR3 loop reads CASSSLTSGRVSHEQFF. CDR3 in DNA: TGTGCCAGCAGCTCCTTGACTAGCGGGAGGGTTTCCCATGAGCAGTTCTTC.

The CDR3: CASSLQGTVYNEQFF. In DNA, the CDR3 is TGTGCCAGCAGCTTACAGGGGACGGTTTACAATGAGCAGTTCTTC. This rearrangement joins TRBV7-8 to TRBJ2-1; perhaps TRBD1 as D (6 bases). The CDR3 consists of 15 residues. V was cut by 2 bases and J by 4 bases, with 12 bases left in between. Germline V gene data show CDR1 as SGHVS and CDR2 as FQNEAQ.

The chain links TRBV5-1 to TRBJ1-1; D gene ambiguous. Between the trimmed V and J ends, which lost 6 bases and 3 bases, there was a span of 12 bases. Germline assignment: CDR1 SGHRS and CDR2 YFSETQ. The length of the CDR3 is 13 residues. The CDR3 DNA sequence: TGCGCCAGCACCACAGCCGGCGACACTGAAGCTTTCTTT. Protein product: CASTTAGDTEAFF.

The chain carries TRBV9 and TRBJ2-5, with D possibly TRBD2 on 6 matching bases. V lost 0 bases and J 5 bases, leaving 14 bases between the germline ends. This CDR3 comprises 15 residues. Germline CDR1 SGDLS, CDR2 YYNGEE. The CDR3 loop is CASSVASGGWETQYF. The CDR3 coding sequence is TGTGCCAGCAGCGTAGCTTCCGGGGGTTGGGAGACCCAGTACTTC. Looking up the rest from reference TRBV9 and TRBJ2-5 gives the full variable domain: DSGVTQTPKHLITATGQRVTLRCSPRSGDLSVYWYQQSLDQGLQFLIQYYNGEERAKGNILERFSAQQFPDLHSELNLSSLELGDSALYFCASSVASGGWETQYFGPGTRLLVL.

The chain recombines TRBV7-9 with TRBJ2-7; D perhaps matches TRBD2 (6 bases). The V end lost 0 bases, the J end lost 3 bases, and 15 bases lay between the germline ends. The CDR3 is 16 residues long. CDR1 is SEHNR and CDR2 is FQNEAQ in the germline V gene (reference sequence). CDR3 in amino acids: CASSLASGRGIYEQYF. CDR3 DNA sequence: TGTGCCAGCAGCTTAGCGTCCGGGCGCGGGATCTACGAGCAGTACTTC.

V and J are TRBV6-5 and TRBJ1-6, with D unclear. Trimming took off 5 bases at V and 7 bases at J, with 12 bases between the two ends. Germline values: CDR1 MNHEY, CDR2 SVGAGI. The CDR3 contains 14 residues. The DNA of the CDR3 is TGTGCCAGCAGTAGGGAGAGACCGAATTCACCCCTCCACTTT. Its protein is CASSRERPNSPLHF.

The rearrangement uses TRBV7-9 and TRBJ2-1; either TRBD1 or TRBD2 may fit D (5 bases each). This CDR3 spans 11 amino acids. Germline loops: CDR1 SEHNR, CDR2 FQNEAQ (reference sequence). V lost 7 bases and J lost 7, with 8 bases in between. CDR3 region: CASTWGNEQFF. The CDR3 DNA is TGTGCCAGCACCTGGGGGAATGAGCAGTTCTTC.

The CDR3 loop reads CASSYSVSSGRNEQYF. CDR3 coding DNA: TGTGCCAGCAGTTACTCGGTCTCTAGCGGGAGGAACGAGCAGTACTTC. V and J are TRBV6-5 and TRBJ2-7; TRBD2 agrees at 11 bases. The junction had 6 bases not matched to a gene; V was cut back by 0 bases and J by 5 bases. The CDR3 spans 16 residues. CDR1 is MNHEY and CDR2 is SVGAGI in the germline V gene.

This clone appeared a single time. The gene calls are TRBV30 and TRBJ1-4; 9 nucleotides match TRBD1. The germline V gene encodes CDR1 GTSNPN and CDR2 SVGIG (reference sequence). There are 14 residues in the CDR3. The V gene end was trimmed by 5 bases and the J gene end by 7 bases; junction bases not matched to a gene: 8. The CDR3, as DNA: TGTGCCTGGCGCCCGGGACAGGGAGGTGAAAAACTGTTTTTT. Translated: CAWRPGQGGEKLFF.

This clone was observed a single time. The CDR3 reads CASNKQGLGYEQYF. CDR3 in DNA: TGTGCCAGCAACAAACAGGGATTAGGCTACGAGCAGTACTTC. The J gene is TRBJ2-7, the V gene TRBV27; TRBD1 might be the D (6 bases). The germline V gene has CDR1 MNHEY and CDR2 SMNVEV (reference sequence). The CDR3 extends over 14 amino acids. V lost 7 bases and J lost 3, with 16 bases in between.

The chain combines TRBV7-2 with TRBJ2-7, with 8 bases matching TRBD1. Germline lookup yields CDR1 SGHTA and CDR2 FQGNSA. The V and J ends lost 3 bases and 0 bases, in that order; junction bases with no gene match: 1. CDR3 length: 14 residues. The CDR3 DNA follows: TGTGCCAGCAGCTTGACAGGGGACTCCTACGAGCAGTACTTC. The encoded protein is CASSLTGDSYEQYF.

This clone was picked up one time. The chain has TRBV6-5 and TRBJ1-5, with D unclear. CDR1 is MNHEY, CDR2 SVGAGI, per germline. The CDR3 extends over 14 amino acids. Trimming stripped 5 bases from V and 4 bases from J, with 12 bases between. CDR3 region: CASSRQRENQPQHF. The CDR3 DNA reads as TGTGCCAGCAGTCGCCAAAGAGAGAATCAGCCCCAGCATTTT.

The chain links TRBV4-3 to TRBJ2-1, with TRBD2 matching over 12 bases. V lost 8 bases to trimming and J lost 5 bases; unmatched junction nucleotides: 10. The CDR3 consists of 16 residues. Germline lookup yields CDR1 LGHNA and CDR2 YSLEER. The CDR3 protein is CASGRTSGVIDNEQFF. The CDR3 region has the DNA TGCGCCAGCGGGCGGACTAGCGGGGTCATTGACAATGAGCAGTTCTTC.

This chain connects TRBV19 to TRBJ2-3; TRBD2 aligns across 9 bases. This CDR3 region has 14 residues. J lost 4 bases, V lost 6 bases, and 5 bases had no gene match. Germline lookup yields CDR1 LNHDA and CDR2 SQIVND (reference sequence). Here the CDR3 reads CASSAGGLSDTQYF. DNA of the CDR3: TGTGCCAGTAGCGCGGGGGGGCTGTCAGATACGCAGTATTTT.

This clone has a single count. This chain joins TRBV28 and TRBJ2-1, with D maybe TRBD2 (5 bases). The CDR3 extends over 13 amino acids. Germline assignment: CDR1 MDHEN and CDR2 SYDVKM. With 3 bases removed from V and 6 bases from J, the gap between germline ends came to 9 bases. The DNA for the CDR3 is TGTGCCAGCAGTTTTATGGCGGGCAATGAGCAGTTCTTC. Translation gives CASSFMAGNEQFF.

J is TRBJ1-1 and V is TRBV5-1; a possible D gene is TRBD1 (6 bases). The CDR3 length is 16 residues. In germline, CDR1 is SGHRS, CDR2 YFSETQ. Trimming left V 3 bases short and J 3 bases short, with 18 bases between. The CDR3 sequence is CASSWGRDRWDTEAFF. The CDR3 DNA sequence: TGCGCCAGCAGCTGGGGGCGGGACCGATGGGACACTGAAGCTTTCTTT.

The rearrangement joins TRBV5-6 to TRBJ1-4; D is unclear. The germline gives CDR1 SGHDT, CDR2 YYEEEE. This CDR3 contains 15 residues. With 4 bases removed from V and 0 bases from J, the gap between germline ends came to 10 bases. DNA of the CDR3: TGTGCCAGCAGCCCGACACGGGCAACTAATGAAAAACTGTTTTTT. Amino acids: CASSPTRATNEKLFF. The full variable domain, in which reference TRBV5-6 and TRBJ1-4 provide the parts outside the CDR3, is DAGVTQSPTHLIKTRGQQVTLRCSPKSGHDTVSWYQQALGQGPQFIFQYYEEEERQRGNFPDRFSGHQFPNYSSELNVNALLLGDSALYLCASSPTRATNEKLFFGSGTQLSVL.

This sequence joins TRBV19 and TRBJ2-5; TRBD1 or TRBD2 may be the D gene (6 bases each). The CDR3 extends over 12 amino acids. Germline values: CDR1 LNHDA, CDR2 SQIVND (reference sequence). V was trimmed by 7 bases and J by 7 bases, leaving 13 bases between them. The CDR3 coding sequence is TGTGCCAGTAACAAGGAGGGGGGGACCCAGTACTTC. Its translation: CASNKEGGTQYF.

This clone showed up just once. The chain employs TRBV6-6 and TRBJ1-2; a possible D gene is TRBD1 (6 bases). The V end was cut by 5 bases, the J end by 6 bases, with 13 bases between. Germline V gene sequence: CDR1 MNHNY, CDR2 SVGAGI (reference sequence). The CDR3 is 13 amino acids. The CDR3 reads CASSGTGRDGYTF. CDR3 nucleotide sequence: TGTGCCAGCAGTGGAACAGGGCGAGATGGCTACACCTTC.

This sequence joins TRBV11-3 and TRBJ2-5; no firm D call. Germline loops: CDR1 SGHNT, CDR2 YENEEA. The CDR3 totals 14 residues. Between the trimmed V and J ends, which lost 3 bases and 0 bases, there was a span of 8 bases. CDR3 DNA sequence: TGTGCCAGCAGCTTGGGTTCAAACCAAGAGACCCAGTACTTC. As protein: CASSLGSNQETQYF. Full variable domain (outside the CDR3, taken from reference TRBV11-3 and TRBJ2-5): EAGVVQSPRYKIIEKKQPVAFWCNPISGHNTLYWYLQNLGQGPELLIRYENEEAVDDSQLPKDRFSAERLKGVDSTLKIQPAELGDSAVYLCASSLGSNQETQYFGPGTRLLVL.

V gene TRBV18 combines with J gene TRBJ2-1, with a tentative D call TRBD2 (5 bases). Trimming removed 0 bases at V and 5 bases at J, with 11 bases between. Germline V gene sequence: CDR1 KGHSH, CDR2 LQKENI. The CDR3 extends over 15 amino acids. In nucleotides, the CDR3 is TGTGCCAGCTCACCACCCTCGGACTGGCACAATGAGCAGTTCTTC. Protein: CASSPPSDWHNEQFF. The full variable domain, in which reference TRBV18 and TRBJ2-1 provide the parts outside the CDR3, is NAGVMQNPRHLVRRRGQEARLRCSPMKGHSHVYWYRQLPEEGLKFMVYLQKENIIDESGMPKERFSAEFPKEGPSILRIQQVVRGDSAAYFCASSPPSDWHNEQFFGPGTRLTVL.

The chain joins TRBV11-1 to TRBJ1-6; D not resolved. Per the germline V gene, CDR1 is SGHAT and CDR2 is FQDESV (reference sequence). The CDR3 covers 16 residues. Trimming removed 4 bases from V and 5 bases from J, with 15 bases in between. The CDR3 DNA reads as TGTGCCAGCAGCTCTTTATTGTCCGGGGATAATTCACCCCTCCACTTT. Its protein product is CASSSLLSGDNSPLHF.

The chain combines TRBV6-4 with TRBJ2-1; 7 nucleotides match TRBD2. Germline CDR1 reads MRHNA; CDR2 reads SNTAGT. CDR3 length: 16 amino acids. The V segment lost 6 bases and the J segment 0 bases; nucleotides outside the gene matches: 8. The CDR3 reads CASSLGGSFSYNEQFF. For the CDR3, the DNA is TGTGCCAGCAGCCTGGGGGGGTCCTTCTCCTACAATGAGCAGTTCTTC.

This sequence joins TRBV30 and TRBJ2-3; D is perhaps TRBD1 (6 bases). V was shortened by 3 bases and J by 5 bases, with 15 bases between the two germline ends. Looked up from germline, CDR1 is GTSNPN and CDR2 is SVGIG (reference sequence). There are 14 residues in the CDR3. CDR3 nucleotide sequence: TGTGCCTGGAGCAATCAACAGGGTCGAGATACGCAGTATTTT. It encodes CAWSNQQGRDTQYF.

The V and J genes are TRBV5-4 and TRBJ2-3, with 11 bases matching TRBD2. Germline CDR1 SGHNT, CDR2 YYREEE (reference sequence). Trimming took 4 bases from V and 4 from J; bases not matched to a gene: 8. The CDR3 extends over 16 amino acids. CDR3 amino acids: CASSPKLAGVPDTQYF. CDR3 DNA: TGTGCCAGCAGCCCCAAACTAGCGGGAGTCCCAGATACGCAGTATTTT.

The J gene is TRBJ2-6, the V gene TRBV9; no firm D call. The germline gives CDR1 SGDLS, CDR2 YYNGEE. V was pared by 0 bases and J by 2 bases, with 9 bases between. This CDR3 is 16 amino acids long. The CDR3 DNA is TGTGCCAGCAGCGTAGGTAGGATGGCTGGGGCCAACGTCCTGACTTTC. Protein: CASSVGRMAGANVLTF.

V and J are TRBV7-2 and TRBJ1-6, with 10 positions matching TRBD1. The germline V gene has CDR1 SGHTA and CDR2 FQGNSA. With V trimmed by 5 bases and J by 2 bases, 6 bases remained unmatched. The CDR3 is made up of 17 amino acids. Written as DNA, the CDR3 is TGTGCCAGCAGCCCCCGGGACAGGGGTACCTATAATTCACCCCTCCACTTT. This codes for CASSPRDRGTYNSPLHF. Variable domain in full (rest from reference TRBV7-2 and TRBJ1-6): GAGVSQSPSNKVTEKGKDVELRCDPISGHTALYWYRQSLGQGLEFLIYFQGNSAPDKSGLPSDRFSAERTGGSVSTLTIQRTQQEDSAVYLCASSPRDRGTYNSPLHFGNGTRLTVT.

This sequence joins TRBV5-1 and TRBJ2-6; D gene uncertain. V dropped 7 bases and J dropped 0 bases, with 8 bases sitting between them. The CDR3 is 14 amino acids. Looked up from germline, CDR1 is SGHRS and CDR2 is YFSETQ. The CDR3 spells CASGPRSGANVLTF. CDR3 sequence (DNA): TGCGCCAGCGGCCCGCGCTCTGGGGCCAACGTCCTGACTTTC. Combining the CDR3 with reference TRBV5-1 and TRBJ2-6 gives the whole variable domain KAGVTQTPRYLIKTRGQQVTLSCSPISGHRSVSWYQQTPGQGLQFLFEYFSETQRNKGNFPGRFSGRQFSNSRSEMNVSTLELGDSALYLCASGPRSGANVLTFGAGSRLTVL.

A few counts support this clone. At one boundary the junction diverges from the germline segment, which might be a read error. The CDR3 here is CASNVQGSHNEQFF. CDR3 DNA: TGTGCCAGCAACGTACAGGGTTCCCACAATGAGCAGTTCTTC. The chain couples TRBV9 to TRBJ2-1; TRBD1 might be the D (6 bases). CDR1 and CDR2 (germline): SGDLS, YYNGEE. The CDR3 has 14 residues.

The chain recombines TRBV5-1 with TRBJ2-2, with TRBD2 identical over 11 bases. V lost 0 bases and J lost 5; bases outside the gene matches: 9. Germline V lookup: CDR1 SGHRS, CDR2 YFSETQ. CDR3 length: 18 residues. In DNA form, the CDR3 reads TGCGCCAGCAGCTTGGATCTTAGCGGGGGGGCCGGGACCGGGGAGCTGTTTTTT. The encoded protein is CASSLDLSGGAGTGELFF.

J is TRBJ2-1 and V is TRBV5-3, with no clear D. TRBV5-3 is sorted into the ORF group, with uncertain function. Trimming left V 2 bases short and J 0 bases short, with 0 bases between. This CDR3 comprises 12 residues. The CDR3 DNA is TGTGCCAGAAGCTTCTCCTACAATGAGCAGTTCTTC. Translating gives CARSFSYNEQFF.